A single sample is the source of the 5 T cell receptor beta chains below, sequenced in a study of regulatory T cells in long-lasting Graves disease. Arm-PCR of CDR3 regions and iRepertoire HTBI primers were used to build TCR beta libraries. MiXCR, applied by TCRdb to the multiplex PCR reads, yields one record per CDR3 protein. The table includes about 470,000 distinct CDR3 sequences, around a fifth detected once. Time point reported: persistent/refractory GD, antithyroid drugs over 5 years with positive TRAb. Extracted RNA from PBMCs served as the source of the TCR library. The source material was peripheral blood mononuclear cells (PBMCs), sampled when the disease was refractory, from a patient treated with antithyroid drugs. The source of these receptors is a female donor with Graves disease.

The chain links TRBV7-2 to TRBJ2-5, with TRBD1 identical over 11 bases. Germline lookup yields CDR1 SGHTA and CDR2 FQGNSA. V shed 5 bases and J 4 bases; nucleotides not matched to a gene: 6. CDR3 length: 15 amino acids. CDR3 amino acids: CASSPWTGGPETQYF. CDR3 nucleotide sequence: TGTGCCAGCAGCCCCTGGACAGGGGGCCCAGAGACCCAGTACTTC.

This clonotype has a handful of counts. The V and J genes are TRBV7-9 and TRBJ1-1; D not resolved. CDR3 length: 14 amino acids. Germline-derived CDR1 and CDR2 are SEHNR and FQNEAQ (reference sequence). Trimming cost V 5 bases and J 1 base, with 11 bases left between them. The chain's CDR3 is CASSHGLGNTEAFF. In nucleotides, the CDR3 is TGTGCCAGCAGCCATGGACTGGGGAACACTGAAGCTTTCTTT.

This clonotype showed up many times. The rearrangement joins TRBV10-3 to TRBJ2-7; the D is unclear. There are 11 residues in the CDR3. Germline V lookup: CDR1 ENHRY, CDR2 SYGVKD. Trimming shortened V by 6 bases and J by 4 bases, and 7 bases separated the two germline ends. CDR3 coding DNA: TGTGCCATCAGGGGTGAATACGAGCAGTACTTC. Residues: CAIRGEYEQYF.

Turning to this clonotype: A much larger clone differs by one base, so this may be a read error. The V call is TRBV10-3, the J call TRBJ2-7; 7 nucleotides line up with TRBD1. CDR1 is ENHRY and CDR2 is SYGVKD in the germline V gene. The length of the CDR3 is 15 residues. Trimming took 2 bases from V and 0 from J; bases not matched to a gene: 4. This CDR3 is CAISERGRSSYEQYF. CDR3 DNA: TGTGCCATCAGTGAGAGGGGGCGGAGCTCCTACGAGCAGTACTTC.

The sample holds many counts of this clonotype. The chain is built from TRBV28 and TRBJ1-2; D not certain. CDR1 and CDR2 from the germline V gene are MDHEN and SYDVKM. This CDR3 region has 14 residues. V lost 5 bases to trimming and J lost 4 bases, with 14 bases between them. The DNA for the CDR3 is TGTGCCAGCAGTCGAGGGCGTAGGATCTATGGCTACACCTTC. This translates into CASSRGRRIYGYTF.